This T cell receptor beta chain was documented in a study of shared clonotypes between healthy human individuals. Within Nashville, Tennessee resided all donors, each a Caucasian adult. This CDR3 is built from 16 residues. Trimming left V 1 base short and J 2 bases short, with 14 bases between. Germline CDR1 and CDR2: LGHNA and YNFKEQ. At deep level, the assay was performed. TCRdb's copy holds only in-frame clones and misses some; the assay was immunoSEQ multiplex PCR. In the table there are about 1 million clones, about 77% of which are singletons. Study-level findings and limits: An effect of sequencing depth on clonotype sharing among donors was expected.

Note on this clone: Its matching antigen is unknown.

The clonotype comes from a young man in good health. What was sequenced was memory CD4+ T cells sorted from blood. Subset meaning: CD45RA-negative fraction. V and J are TRBV4-2 and TRBJ1-2; D possibly corresponds to TRBD1 (6 bases). The DNA for the CDR3 is TGTGCCAGCAGCCAAGGCGACAGGCGTTCCAACTATGGCTACACCTTC. It yields the protein CASSQGDRRSNYGYTF.